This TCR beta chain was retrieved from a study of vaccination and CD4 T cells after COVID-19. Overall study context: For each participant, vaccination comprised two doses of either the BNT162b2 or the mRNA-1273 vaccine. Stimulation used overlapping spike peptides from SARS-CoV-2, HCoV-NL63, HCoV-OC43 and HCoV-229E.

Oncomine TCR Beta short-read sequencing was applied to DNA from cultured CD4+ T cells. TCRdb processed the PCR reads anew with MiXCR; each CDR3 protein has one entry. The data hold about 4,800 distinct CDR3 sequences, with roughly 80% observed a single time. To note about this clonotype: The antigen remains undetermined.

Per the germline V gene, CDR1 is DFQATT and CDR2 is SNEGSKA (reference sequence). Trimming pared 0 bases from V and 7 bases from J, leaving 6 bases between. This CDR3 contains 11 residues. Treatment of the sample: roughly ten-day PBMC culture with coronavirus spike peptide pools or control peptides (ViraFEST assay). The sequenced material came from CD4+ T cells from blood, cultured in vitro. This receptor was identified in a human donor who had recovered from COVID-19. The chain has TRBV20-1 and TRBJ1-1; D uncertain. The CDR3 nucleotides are TGCAGTGCTAGAGAAGGGATTGAAGCTTTCTTT. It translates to CSAREGIEAFF.